Below, 9 T cell receptor beta chains from the same sample are listed, as sequenced in a study of tumor and adjacent non-tumor tissue in lung cancer. This sample's RNA came from whole unsorted tissue. The normal lung tissue was taken more than 3 cm from the tumor edge. Three rounds of nested PCR, following a modified ARM-PCR protocol, produced the TCRbeta library. TCRdb used MiXCR to reprocess the multiplex PCR reads, holding one entry per CDR3 protein. The top ten hold over 35% of the sample, which has 60,000 to 70,000 distinct CDR3 sequences, around 80% seen once. Sequencing used distant non-tumor lung tissue. All receptors derive from a man aged 55-75 years with non-small cell lung cancer.

Note on this clonotype: A single base separates this from a much larger clone, so it may be a read error. The chain uses TRBV7-9 and TRBJ1-6, with 10 bases that match TRBD1. CDR1 and CDR2 from the germline V gene are SEHNR and FQNEAQ (reference sequence). V lost 8 bases, J lost 9 bases, and 10 bases stayed unmatched. The CDR3 is made up of 15 amino acids. This CDR3 reads CASGSGQGRGSPLHF. The DNA for the CDR3 is TGTGCCAGCGGCTCGGGACAGGGGAGAGGTTCACCCCTCCACTTT.

As to this clonotype: Because the CDR3 is missing its conserved closing phenylalanine or tryptophan, this is likely a read error. Because the CDR3's place on the DNA is in doubt, the DNA is left out and the CDR3 is given as listed by TCRdb. The rearrangement links TRBV6-1 to TRBJ2-6; whether TRBD1, the table's D call, matches the DNA was not checked. CDR1 and CDR2 from the germline V gene are MNHNS and SASEGT. A total of 15 residues make up the CDR3, ends included. CDR3 residues: CASDGSGTGANVLTL.

Notes on this clonotype: The germline gene is not matched at one end of the junction; a read error may be the cause. The CDR3 DNA is TGTGCCAGCAGTAAAGGACGTTGGGATGAGCAGTTCTTT. Protein product: CASSKGRWDEQFF. V is TRBV28 and J is TRBJ2-1; no firm D call. Germline CDR1 MDHEN, CDR2 SYDVKM. The CDR3 loop spans 13 amino acids.

The sample holds many counts of this clonotype. The chain uses TRBV20-1 and TRBJ2-1, with D perhaps TRBD2 (6 bases). Germline assignment: CDR1 DFQATT and CDR2 SNEGSKA (reference sequence). This CDR3 spans 13 amino acids. V lost 5 bases and J lost 2, with 10 bases in between. CDR3 in DNA: TGCAGTGCTCCACGGGAGACCTACAATGAGCAGTTCTTC. It translates to CSAPRETYNEQFF.

Details on this clonotype: The germline gene is not matched at one end of the junction; a read error may be the cause. The rearrangement joins TRBV29-1 to TRBJ2-3; the D gene is possibly TRBD1 (5 bases). The CDR3 is 13 amino acids. Germline loops: CDR1 SQVTM, CDR2 ANQGSEA. CDR3 sequence: CSVIEGATYTQYF. The CDR3 DNA reads TGCAGCGTTATAGAAGGGGCCACATATACTCAGTATTTT.

A note on this clonotype: A much larger clone lies one base from this, so it may be a read error. V is TRBV20-1 and J is TRBJ1-4, with TRBD1 as a possible D gene (6 bases). Germline V gene lookup returns CDR1 DFQATT and CDR2 SNEGSKA (reference sequence). The CDR3 contains 14 residues. CDR3 DNA sequence: TGCATTGCTAGAGAGACCGGACAGAGGGAAAAACTGTTTTTT. This codes for CIARETGQREKLFF.

Comments on this clonotype: One end of the junction is discordant with germline, which a read error may explain. This rearrangement joins TRBV28 to TRBJ1-2; tentative D call: TRBD1 (5 bases). Germline V CDR1 and CDR2: MDHEN, SYDVKM. This CDR3 contains 14 residues. The chain's CDR3 is CTSGPLGTKSGYTF. CDR3 DNA sequence: TGTACCAGCGGTCCACTGGGGACCAAAAGTGGCTACACCTTC.

As for this clonotype: The conserved phenylalanine or tryptophan is not found at the CDR3 terminus, so this likely reflects a read error. V usage is TRBV20-1 and J usage is TRBJ2-7; D possibly corresponds to TRBD1 (7 bases). Trimming shortened V by 3 bases and J by 4 bases, and 13 bases separated the two germline ends. There are 13 residues in the CDR3. Germline V gives CDR1 DFQATT, CDR2 SNEGSKA (reference sequence). The CDR3 nucleotides are TGCAGTGCTAGCAGGGGGAGGCCTTACGAGCAGTACCTC. This codes for CSASRGRPYEQYL.

This clonotype was found many times. CDR3 in amino acids: CSASAPARHPNAGQFF. For the CDR3, the DNA is TGCAGTGCTAGCGCCCCCGCGAGACATCCTAATGCGGGGCAGTTCTTC. The V gene is TRBV20-1, the J gene TRBJ2-1, with a weak D call TRBD2 (5 bases). V gave up 3 bases and J gave up 12 bases, with 27 bases separating them. This CDR3 comprises 16 residues. CDR1 and CDR2 (germline): DFQATT, SNEGSKA (reference sequence).